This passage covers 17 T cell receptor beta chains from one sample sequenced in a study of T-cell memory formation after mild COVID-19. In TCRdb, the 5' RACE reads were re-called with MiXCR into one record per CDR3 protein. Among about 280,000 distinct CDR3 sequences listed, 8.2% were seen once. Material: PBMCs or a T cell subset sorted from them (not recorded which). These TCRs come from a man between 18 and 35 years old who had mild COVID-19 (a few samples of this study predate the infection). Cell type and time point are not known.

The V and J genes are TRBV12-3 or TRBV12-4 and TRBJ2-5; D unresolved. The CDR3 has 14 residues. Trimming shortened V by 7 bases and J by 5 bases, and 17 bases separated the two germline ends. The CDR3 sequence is CASTLTHEEETQYF. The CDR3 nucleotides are TGTGCCAGCACCCTGACCCACGAGGAGGAGACCCAGTACTTC.

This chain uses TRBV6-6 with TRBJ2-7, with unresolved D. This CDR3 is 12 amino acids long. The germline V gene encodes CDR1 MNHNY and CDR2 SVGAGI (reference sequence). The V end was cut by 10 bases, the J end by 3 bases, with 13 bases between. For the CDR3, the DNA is TGTGCCACCACCGGGCAGATCTACGAGCAGTACTTC. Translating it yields CATTGQIYEQYF.

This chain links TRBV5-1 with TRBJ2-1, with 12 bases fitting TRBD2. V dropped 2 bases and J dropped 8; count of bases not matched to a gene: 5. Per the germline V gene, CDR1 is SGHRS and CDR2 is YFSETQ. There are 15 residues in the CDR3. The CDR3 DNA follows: TGCGCCAGCAGCTTAGGACTAGCGGGGATGGATGAGCAGTTCTTC. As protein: CASSLGLAGMDEQFF.

The CDR3 DNA is TGTGCCAGCAGCCAAGTGTTGCTCACAGACTTGGGAGCTTTCTTT. Residues: CASSQVLLTDLGAFF. V gene TRBV14 combines with J gene TRBJ1-1; D gene unclear. Between the trimmed V and J ends, which lost 1 base and 10 bases, there was a span of 19 bases. CDR3 size: 15 residues. Germline V gene sequence: CDR1 SGHDN, CDR2 FVKESK.

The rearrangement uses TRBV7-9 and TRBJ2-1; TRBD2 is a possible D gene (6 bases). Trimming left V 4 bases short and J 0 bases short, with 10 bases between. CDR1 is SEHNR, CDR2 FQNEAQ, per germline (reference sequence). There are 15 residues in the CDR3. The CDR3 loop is CASSWEDFSYNEQFF. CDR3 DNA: TGTGCCAGCAGCTGGGAGGACTTCTCCTACAATGAGCAGTTCTTC.

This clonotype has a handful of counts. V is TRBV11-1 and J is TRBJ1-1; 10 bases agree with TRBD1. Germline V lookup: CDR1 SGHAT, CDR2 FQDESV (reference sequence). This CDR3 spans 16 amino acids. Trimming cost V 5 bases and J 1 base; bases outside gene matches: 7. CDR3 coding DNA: TGTGCCAGCAGCCTAGACAGGGGGCGCGGGAACACTGAAGCTTTCTTT. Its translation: CASSLDRGRGNTEAFF.

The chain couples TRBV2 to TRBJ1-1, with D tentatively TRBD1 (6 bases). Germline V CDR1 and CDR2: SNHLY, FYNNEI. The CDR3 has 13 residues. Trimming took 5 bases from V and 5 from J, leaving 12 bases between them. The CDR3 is CASSWGRGTEAFF. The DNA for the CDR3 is TGTGCCAGCAGTTGGGGGCGAGGGACTGAAGCTTTCTTT.

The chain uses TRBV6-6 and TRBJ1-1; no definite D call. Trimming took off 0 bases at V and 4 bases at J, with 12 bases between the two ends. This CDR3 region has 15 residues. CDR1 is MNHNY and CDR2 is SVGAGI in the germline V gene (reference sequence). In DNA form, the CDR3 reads TGTGCCAGCAGTTACTCGCCGGGTGAGGGCACTGAAGCTTTCTTT. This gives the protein CASSYSPGEGTEAFF.

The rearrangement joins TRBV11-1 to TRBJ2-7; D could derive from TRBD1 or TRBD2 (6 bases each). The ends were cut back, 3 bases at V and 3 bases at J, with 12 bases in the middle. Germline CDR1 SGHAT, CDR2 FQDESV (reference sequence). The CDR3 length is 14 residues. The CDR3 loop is CASSFWGANYEQYF. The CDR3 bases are TGTGCCAGCAGCTTCTGGGGGGCTAACTACGAGCAGTACTTC.

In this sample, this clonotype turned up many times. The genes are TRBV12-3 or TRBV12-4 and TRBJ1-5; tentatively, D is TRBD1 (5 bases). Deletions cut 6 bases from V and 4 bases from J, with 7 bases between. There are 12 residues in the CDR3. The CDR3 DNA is TGTGCCAGCAGGACAGAGAATCAGCCCCAGCATTTT. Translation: CASRTENQPQHF.

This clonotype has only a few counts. Written as DNA, the CDR3 is TGCAGTGCTAGGTGGCTAGCGGGGGGTGACGGGGAGCTGTTTTTT. This sequence encodes CSARWLAGGDGELFF. The chain combines TRBV20-1 with TRBJ2-2; 11 bases are shared with TRBD2. Germline V gene lookup returns CDR1 DFQATT and CDR2 SNEGSKA (reference sequence). J gave up 7 bases and V 3 bases, and 7 bases lay outside the gene matches. The length of the CDR3 is 15 residues.

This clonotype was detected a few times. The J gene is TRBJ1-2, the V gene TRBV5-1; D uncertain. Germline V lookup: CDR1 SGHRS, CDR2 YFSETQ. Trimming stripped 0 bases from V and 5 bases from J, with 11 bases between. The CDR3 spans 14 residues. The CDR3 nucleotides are TGCGCCAGCAGCTTGGATGGCAGCGGGTATGGCTACACCTTC. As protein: CASSLDGSGYGYTF. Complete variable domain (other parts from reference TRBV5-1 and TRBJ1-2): KAGVTQTPRYLIKTRGQQVTLSCSPISGHRSVSWYQQTPGQGLQFLFEYFSETQRNKGNFPGRFSGRQFSNSRSEMNVSTLELGDSALYLCASSLDGSGYGYTFGSGTRLTVV.

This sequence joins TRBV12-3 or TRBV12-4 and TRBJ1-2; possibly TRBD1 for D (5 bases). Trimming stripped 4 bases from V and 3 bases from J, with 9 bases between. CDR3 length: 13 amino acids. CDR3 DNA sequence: TGTGCCAGCAGTTCCTCGACAGACTATGGCTACACCTTC. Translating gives CASSSSTDYGYTF.

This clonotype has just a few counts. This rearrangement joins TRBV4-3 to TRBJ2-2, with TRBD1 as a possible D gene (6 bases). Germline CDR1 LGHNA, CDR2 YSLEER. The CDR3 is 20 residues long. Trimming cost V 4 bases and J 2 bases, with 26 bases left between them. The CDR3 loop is CASSLISFYSGTYNTGELFF. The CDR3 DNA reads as TGCGCCAGCAGCCTCATAAGCTTCTACTCCGGGACATATAACACCGGGGAGCTGTTTTTT.

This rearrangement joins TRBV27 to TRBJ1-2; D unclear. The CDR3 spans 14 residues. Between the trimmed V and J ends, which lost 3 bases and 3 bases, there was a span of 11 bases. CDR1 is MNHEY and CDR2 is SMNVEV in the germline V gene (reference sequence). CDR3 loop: CASSLDRSYYGYTF. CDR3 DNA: TGTGCCAGCAGTTTGGACCGGTCGTACTATGGCTACACCTTC.

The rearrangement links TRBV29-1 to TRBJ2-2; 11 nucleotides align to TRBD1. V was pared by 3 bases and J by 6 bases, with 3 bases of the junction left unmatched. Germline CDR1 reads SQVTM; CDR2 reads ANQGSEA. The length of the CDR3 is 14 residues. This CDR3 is CSVEGQGEPGELFF. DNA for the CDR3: TGCAGCGTTGAGGGACAGGGGGAACCCGGGGAGCTGTTTTTT.

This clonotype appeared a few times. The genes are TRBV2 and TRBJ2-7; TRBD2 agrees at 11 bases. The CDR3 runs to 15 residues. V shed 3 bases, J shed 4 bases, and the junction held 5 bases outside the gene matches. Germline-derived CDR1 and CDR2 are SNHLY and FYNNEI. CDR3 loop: CASSERTSGGYEQYV. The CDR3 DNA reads TGTGCCAGCAGTGAGCGAACTAGCGGGGGATACGAGCAGTACGTC.